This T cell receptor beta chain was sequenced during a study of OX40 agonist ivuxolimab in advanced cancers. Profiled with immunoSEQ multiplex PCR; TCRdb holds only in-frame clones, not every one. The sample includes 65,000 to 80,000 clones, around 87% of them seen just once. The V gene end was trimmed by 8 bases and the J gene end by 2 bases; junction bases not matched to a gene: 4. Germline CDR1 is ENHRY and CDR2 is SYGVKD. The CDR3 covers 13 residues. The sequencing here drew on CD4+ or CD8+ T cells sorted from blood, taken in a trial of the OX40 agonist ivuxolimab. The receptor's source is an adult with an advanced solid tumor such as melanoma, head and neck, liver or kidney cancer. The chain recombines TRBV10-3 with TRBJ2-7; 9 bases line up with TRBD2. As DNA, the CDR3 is TGTGCCATCGGTCTAGCGGGGACCTACGAGCAGTACTTC. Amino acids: CAIGLAGTYEQYF.